Listed here are 24 T cell receptor beta chains from one sample, sequenced in a study of CD8+CD57+ T cells in acquired aplastic anemia. Genomic DNA served as template for TCR beta VDJ and CDR3 profiling. TCRdb passed the reads through MiXCR, listing each CDR3 protein once. The table has just over 450,000 distinct CDR3 sequences, about a third seen once. For sequencing, patients were chosen who had shown expansion of CD8+CD57+ cells by flow cytometry. The sequenced sample was sorted CD4+, CD8+, or CD8+CD57+ T cells (not recorded which) from PBMCs. Source of these receptors: a human donor with aplastic anemia.

The chain recombines TRBV11-2 with TRBJ2-1; 12 nucleotides agree with TRBD2. CDR1 SGHAT and CDR2 FQNNGV come from the germline V gene. After removal of 4 bases from V and 4 bases from J, the junction contained 8 bases not matched to a gene. The CDR3 spans 17 residues. CDR3: CASSSLGLAGSYNEQFF. In DNA, the CDR3 is TGTGCCAGCAGCTCCCTTGGACTAGCGGGGTCTTACAATGAGCAGTTCTTC.

This chain connects TRBV27 to TRBJ2-2, with D unclear. The CDR3 runs to 13 residues. Trimming stripped 10 bases from V and 4 bases from J, with 13 bases between. Per the germline V gene, CDR1 is MNHEY and CDR2 is SMNVEV (reference sequence). Written as DNA, the CDR3 is TGTGCCACCTCCCTGATCGGCACCGGGGAGCTGTTTTTT. Its protein product is CATSLIGTGELFF.

The chain is built from TRBV24-1 and TRBJ2-3; 10 positions agree with TRBD1. The CDR3 loop spans 16 amino acids. J lost 4 bases, V lost 4 bases, and 7 bases had no gene match. Germline loops: CDR1 KGHDR, CDR2 SFDVKD. The CDR3 sequence: CATSEAGQGDSDTQYF. CDR3 in DNA: TGTGCCACCAGTGAAGCTGGACAGGGGGACTCAGATACGCAGTATTTT.

This clonotype showed up just a few times. The J gene is TRBJ2-7, the V gene TRBV6-1; 14 positions match TRBD2. This CDR3 has 17 amino acids. Germline values: CDR1 MNHNS, CDR2 SASEGT. After removal of 4 bases from V and 4 bases from J, the junction contained 9 bases not matched to a gene. The CDR3 sequence is CASSVTSGGAVSYEQYF. In DNA form, the CDR3 reads TGTGCCAGCAGTGTGACTAGCGGGGGGGCTGTTAGTTACGAGCAGTACTTC.

This clonotype was seen ten or more times. The chain uses TRBV5-1 and TRBJ1-6; no clear D. This CDR3 comprises 15 residues. Germline CDR1 SGHRS, CDR2 YFSETQ. Deletions cut 4 bases from V and 6 bases from J, with 14 bases between. DNA for the CDR3: TGCGCCAGCAGCCCGGCAGGTTCCGCTAATTCACCCCTCCACTTT. Amino acid sequence: CASSPAGSANSPLHF.

This clonotype was seen ten or more times. At one end the junction does not follow the germline gene, possibly because of a read error. J is TRBJ1-2 and V is TRBV20-1; D unclear. CDR3 length: 10 amino acids. Germline values: CDR1 DFQATT, CDR2 SNEGSKA (reference sequence). CDR3 region: CSARDEGSLF. The CDR3 DNA follows: TGCAGTGCTAGAGATGAAGGGTCTTTATTC.

This clonotype showed up many times. The V call is TRBV7-9, the J call TRBJ2-5; D call uncertain. Looked up from germline, CDR1 is SEHNR and CDR2 is FQNEAQ (reference sequence). The CDR3 spans 13 residues. The germline V and J ends were trimmed by 3 bases and 1 base, with 6 bases remaining between them. The CDR3 sequence: CASSLYSQETQYF. CDR3 coding DNA: TGTGCCAGCAGCTTGTACTCCCAAGAGACCCAGTACTTC.

This clonotype was seen many times. The rearrangement uses TRBV2 and TRBJ1-5; 7 bases map to TRBD1. CDR3 size: 17 residues. Germline lookup yields CDR1 SNHLY and CDR2 FYNNEI. V lost 5 bases, J lost 0 bases, and 10 bases stayed unmatched. The CDR3 bases are TGTGCCAGCAGTCGATCCGCGACAGGGCTTAGCAATCAGCCCCAGCATTTT. Translating gives CASSRSATGLSNQPQHF.

Ten or more counts support this clonotype. The chain links TRBV5-1 to TRBJ1-2; D call uncertain. Germline V CDR1 and CDR2: SGHRS, YFSETQ. The CDR3 sequence is 13 residues long. With 3 bases removed from V and 8 bases from J, the gap between germline ends came to 14 bases. CDR3 sequence reads: CASSWQPGEGYTF. The CDR3 coding sequence is TGCGCCAGCAGCTGGCAACCCGGGGAAGGCTACACCTTC.

This clonotype was detected a few times. The chain has TRBV2 and TRBJ2-7; 8 positions match TRBD1. J was trimmed by 3 bases and V by 6 bases; bases with no gene match: 4. The CDR3 runs 13 residues. CDR1 SNHLY and CDR2 FYNNEI come from the germline V gene. The CDR3 nucleotides are TGTGCCAGCAGGGGACAGGTTAACTACGAGCAGTACTTC. Protein: CASRGQVNYEQYF. Drawing the rest from reference TRBV2 and TRBJ2-7, the complete variable domain is EPEVTQTPSHQVTQMGQEVILRCVPISNHLYFYWYRQILGQKVEFLVSFYNNEISEKSEIFDDQFSVERPDGSNFTLKIRSTKLEDSAMYFCASRGQVNYEQYFGPGTRLTVT.

This clonotype was picked up many times. The gene calls are TRBV7-9 and TRBJ2-5; weak D call: TRBD1 (5 bases). The CDR3 extends over 13 amino acids. V gave up 1 base and J gave up 5 bases, with 8 bases separating them. The V gene's germline CDR1 is SEHNR and CDR2 FQNEAQ (reference sequence). The CDR3 here is CASSLVQGETQYF. CDR3 bases: TGTGCCAGCAGCTTAGTCCAGGGCGAGACCCAGTACTTC.

The V and J genes are TRBV11-1 and TRBJ2-1; TRBD1 is a possible D gene (6 bases). Germline V gives CDR1 SGHAT, CDR2 FQDESV (reference sequence). The length of the CDR3 is 14 residues. With 5 bases removed from V and 4 bases from J, the gap between germline ends came to 12 bases. The CDR3 reads CASSSPDRYNEQFF. The CDR3 nucleotides read TGTGCCAGCAGCAGTCCCGACAGGTACAATGAGCAGTTCTTC.

This clonotype was counted many times. The V and J genes are TRBV7-9 and TRBJ1-5, with D perhaps TRBD1 (5 bases). This CDR3 spans 15 amino acids. Per the germline V gene, CDR1 is SEHNR and CDR2 is FQNEAQ (reference sequence). Trimming stripped 0 bases from V and 6 bases from J, with 12 bases between. The CDR3 nucleotides are TGTGCCAGCAGCTTAGCTTTTCCAGGGACTCAGCCCCAGCATTTT. It is translated as CASSLAFPGTQPQHF.

This clonotype was recorded at least ten times. V usage is TRBV24-1 and J usage is TRBJ2-1; D perhaps matches TRBD2 (5 bases). V dropped 6 bases and J dropped 3 bases, with 17 bases sitting between them. Germline assignment: CDR1 KGHDR and CDR2 SFDVKD. The length of the CDR3 is 16 residues. The CDR3: CATSPSGGSLYNEQFF. For the CDR3, the DNA is TGTGCCACCAGTCCGTCTGGCGGGTCCCTCTACAATGAGCAGTTCTTC.

The genes are TRBV10-3 and TRBJ1-2; the match to TRBD1 covers 8 bases. The CDR3 extends over 13 amino acids. CDR1 and CDR2 from the germline V gene are ENHRY and SYGVKD. V shed 9 bases and J 5 bases; nucleotides not matched to a gene: 8. The CDR3 bases are TGTGCCATTACCGGGACAGGAGATTATGGCTACACCTTC. It codes for CAITGTGDYGYTF.

The CDR3 coding sequence is TGTGCCAGCAGTTTCGTGGACAGGGGGGGTACCCACGAGCAGTACTTC. Amino acid sequence: CASSFVDRGGTHEQYF. The chain combines TRBV12-3 or TRBV12-4 with TRBJ2-7; 10 nucleotides agree with TRBD1. CDR3 length: 16 amino acids. V shed 3 bases, J shed 5 bases, and the junction held 10 bases outside the gene matches.

This clonotype was counted many times. This rearrangement joins TRBV19 to TRBJ1-5; D is perhaps TRBD1 (5 bases). The V and J ends lost 3 bases and 0 bases respectively, with 12 bases between them. Per germline, CDR1 LNHDA and CDR2 SQIVND (reference sequence). The CDR3 runs to 16 residues. DNA of the CDR3: TGTGCCAGTAGTATCGGGGGGTCGTATAGCAATCAGCCCCAGCATTTT. Protein product: CASSIGGSYSNQPQHF.

To note about this clonotype: A junction end diverges from the germline sequence, so it may reflect a read error. The gene calls are TRBV7-9 and TRBJ1-4; D gene uncertain. Germline CDR1 is SEHNR and CDR2 is FQNEAQ (reference sequence). The CDR3 runs to 14 residues. This chain's CDR3 is CASSFTVMDEKLLF. The CDR3 nucleotides are TGTGCCAGCAGCTTTACGGTGATGGATGAAAAACTGCTTTTT.

The chain employs TRBV6-1 and TRBJ1-6, with D tentatively TRBD1 (6 bases). Germline assignment: CDR1 MNHNS and CDR2 SASEGT. CDR3 length: 13 amino acids. The V end lost 7 bases, the J end lost 6 bases, and 10 bases lay between the germline ends. The CDR3 is CASITGLNSPLHF. CDR3 sequence (DNA): TGTGCCAGCATAACAGGGCTTAATTCACCCCTCCACTTT.

For the CDR3, the DNA is TGCGCCAGCAGCTTGGAGGCCGGGGAGAATTCACCCCTCCACTTT. The encoded protein is CASSLEAGENSPLHF. The chain is built from TRBV5-1 and TRBJ1-6; D remains ambiguous. Per germline, CDR1 SGHRS and CDR2 YFSETQ. The CDR3 extends over 15 amino acids. V lost 0 bases and J lost 7, with 11 bases in between.

V is TRBV19 and J is TRBJ2-5, with 9 bases matching TRBD1. The length of the CDR3 is 14 residues. Germline CDR1 reads LNHDA; CDR2 reads SQIVND (reference sequence). V trimming: 7 bases; J trimming: 5 bases; junction bases outside the gene matches: 8. This chain's CDR3 is CASTPGQGEETQYF. CDR3 bases: TGTGCCAGTACTCCGGGACAGGGTGAGGAGACCCAGTACTTC. Supplemented by reference TRBV19 and TRBJ2-5, the full variable domain reads DGGITQSPKYLFRKEGQNVTLSCEQNLNHDAMYWYRQDPGQGLRLIYYSQIVNDFQKGDIAEGYSVSREKKESFPLTVTSAQKNPTAFYLCASTPGQGEETQYFGPGTRLLVL.

This rearrangement joins TRBV12-3 or TRBV12-4 to TRBJ1-3, with 10 bases aligning to TRBD1. The CDR3 spans 16 residues. J was trimmed by 4 bases and V by 5 bases; bases with no gene match: 8. CDR3 DNA sequence: TGTGCCAGCAGTGCGGCCCCGACAGGGGGCGGAAACACCATATATTTT. Protein sequence: CASSAAPTGGGNTIYF.

The V and J genes are TRBV10-1 and TRBJ1-4; 7 bases match TRBD1. Germline V gene lookup returns CDR1 WNHNN and CDR2 SYGVQD (reference sequence). Trimming at V came to 5 bases and at J to 0 bases, leaving 6 bases not matched to a gene. The CDR3 spans 16 residues. The chain's CDR3 is CASSSGTAATNEKLFF. The CDR3 bases are TGCGCCAGCAGTTCCGGGACAGCTGCAACTAATGAAAAACTGTTTTTT.

This chain joins TRBV19 and TRBJ2-7; 12 nucleotides align to TRBD1. The V segment lost 1 base and the J segment 5 bases; nucleotides outside the gene matches: 3. From germline, CDR1 is LNHDA and CDR2 SQIVND (reference sequence). CDR3 length: 15 residues. The CDR3 sequence is CASSIAGTGGNEQYF. DNA of the CDR3: TGTGCCAGTAGTATAGCCGGGACAGGGGGCAACGAGCAGTACTTC.